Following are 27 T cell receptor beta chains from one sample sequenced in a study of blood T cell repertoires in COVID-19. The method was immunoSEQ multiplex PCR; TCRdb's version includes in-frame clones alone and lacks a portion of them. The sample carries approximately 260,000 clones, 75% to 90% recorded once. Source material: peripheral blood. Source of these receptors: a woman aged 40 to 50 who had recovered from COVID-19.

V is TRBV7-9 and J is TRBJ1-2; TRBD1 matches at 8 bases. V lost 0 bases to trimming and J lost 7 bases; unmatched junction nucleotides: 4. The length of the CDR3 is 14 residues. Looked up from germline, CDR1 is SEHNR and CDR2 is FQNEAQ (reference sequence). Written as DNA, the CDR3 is TGTGCCAGCAGCTTAGCCCAGGGGGCGGGTGGCTACACCTTC. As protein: CASSLAQGAGGYTF.

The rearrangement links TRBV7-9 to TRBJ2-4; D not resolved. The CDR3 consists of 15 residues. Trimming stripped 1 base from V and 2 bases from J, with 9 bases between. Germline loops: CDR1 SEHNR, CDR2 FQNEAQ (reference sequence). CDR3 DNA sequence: TGTGCCAGCAGCTTAGAGTACAGCCCCAAAAACATTCAGTACTTC. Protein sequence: CASSLEYSPKNIQYF.

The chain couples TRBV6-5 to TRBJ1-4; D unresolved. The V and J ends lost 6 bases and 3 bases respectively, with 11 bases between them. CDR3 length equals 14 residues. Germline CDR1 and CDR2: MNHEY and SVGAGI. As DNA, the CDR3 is TGTGCCAGCAGGGGCGCCAACGCTAATGAAAAACTGTTTTTT. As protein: CASRGANANEKLFF.

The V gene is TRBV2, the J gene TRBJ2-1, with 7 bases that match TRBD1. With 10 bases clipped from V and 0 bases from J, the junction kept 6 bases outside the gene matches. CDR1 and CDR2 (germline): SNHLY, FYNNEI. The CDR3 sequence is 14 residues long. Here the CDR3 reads CATDQGVSYNEQFF. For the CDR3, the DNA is TGTGCCACCGATCAGGGGGTCTCCTACAATGAGCAGTTCTTC.

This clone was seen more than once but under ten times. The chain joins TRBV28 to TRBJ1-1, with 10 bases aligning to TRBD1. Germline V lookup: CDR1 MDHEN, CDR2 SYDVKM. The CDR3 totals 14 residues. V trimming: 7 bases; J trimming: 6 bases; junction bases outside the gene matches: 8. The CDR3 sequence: CASTDGTGVSEAFF. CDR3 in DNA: TGTGCCAGCACAGATGGGACAGGGGTTTCTGAAGCTTTCTTT.

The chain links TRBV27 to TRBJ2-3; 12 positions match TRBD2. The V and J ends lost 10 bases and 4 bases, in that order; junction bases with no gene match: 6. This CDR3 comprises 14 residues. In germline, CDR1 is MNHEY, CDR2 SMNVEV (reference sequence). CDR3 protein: CATRTSGVADTQYF. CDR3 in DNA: TGTGCCACCCGGACTAGCGGGGTTGCAGATACGCAGTATTTT.

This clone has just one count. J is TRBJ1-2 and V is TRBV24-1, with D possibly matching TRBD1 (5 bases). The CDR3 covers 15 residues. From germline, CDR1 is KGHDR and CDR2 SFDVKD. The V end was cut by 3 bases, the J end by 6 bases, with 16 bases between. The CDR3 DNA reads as TGTGCCACCAGTGATGCCCGATCGACAGCTGATGGCTACACCTTC. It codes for CATSDARSTADGYTF.

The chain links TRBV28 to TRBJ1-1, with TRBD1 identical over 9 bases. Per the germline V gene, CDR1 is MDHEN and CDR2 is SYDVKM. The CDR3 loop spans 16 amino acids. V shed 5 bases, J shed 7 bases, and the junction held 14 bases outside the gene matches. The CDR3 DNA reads TGTGCCAGCAGTGGATCCGGGACAGGGCTTTGGGGTGAAGCTTTCTTT. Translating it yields CASSGSGTGLWGEAFF.

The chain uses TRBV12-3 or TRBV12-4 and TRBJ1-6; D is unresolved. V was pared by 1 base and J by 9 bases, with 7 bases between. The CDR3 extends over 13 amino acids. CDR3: CASSLEAGSPLHF. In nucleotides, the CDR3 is TGTGCCAGCAGTTTAGAGGCGGGTTCACCCCTCCACTTT.

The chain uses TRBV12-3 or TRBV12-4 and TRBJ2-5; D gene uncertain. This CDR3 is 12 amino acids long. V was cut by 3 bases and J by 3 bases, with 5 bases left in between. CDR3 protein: CASSFVEETQYF. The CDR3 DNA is TGTGCCAGCAGTTTTGTAGAAGAGACCCAGTACTTC.

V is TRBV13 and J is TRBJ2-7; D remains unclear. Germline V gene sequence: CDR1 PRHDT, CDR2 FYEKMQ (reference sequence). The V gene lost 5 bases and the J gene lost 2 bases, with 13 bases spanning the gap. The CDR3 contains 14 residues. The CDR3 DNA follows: TGTGCCAGCAGCCGAAACGGTGGTACCTACGAGCAGTACTTC. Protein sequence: CASSRNGGTYEQYF.

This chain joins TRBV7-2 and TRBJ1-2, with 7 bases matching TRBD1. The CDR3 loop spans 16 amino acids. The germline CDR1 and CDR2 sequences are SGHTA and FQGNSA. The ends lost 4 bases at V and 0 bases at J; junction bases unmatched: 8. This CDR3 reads CASSSDRGTANYGYTF. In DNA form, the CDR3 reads TGTGCCAGCAGCTCCGATCGCGGGACAGCTAACTATGGCTACACCTTC.

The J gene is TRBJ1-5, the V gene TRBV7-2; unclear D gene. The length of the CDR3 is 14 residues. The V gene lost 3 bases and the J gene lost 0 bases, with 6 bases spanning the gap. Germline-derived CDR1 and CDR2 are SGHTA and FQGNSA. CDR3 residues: CASSFLASNQPQHF. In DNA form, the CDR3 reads TGTGCCAGCAGCTTCCTGGCTAGCAATCAGCCCCAGCATTTT.

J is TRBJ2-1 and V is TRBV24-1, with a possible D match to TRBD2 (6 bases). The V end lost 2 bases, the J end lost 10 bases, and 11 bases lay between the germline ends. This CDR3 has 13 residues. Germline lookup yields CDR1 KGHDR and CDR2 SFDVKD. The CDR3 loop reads CATSDSPSDEQFF. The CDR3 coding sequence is TGTGCCACCAGTGATTCCCCTAGCGACGAGCAGTTCTTC.

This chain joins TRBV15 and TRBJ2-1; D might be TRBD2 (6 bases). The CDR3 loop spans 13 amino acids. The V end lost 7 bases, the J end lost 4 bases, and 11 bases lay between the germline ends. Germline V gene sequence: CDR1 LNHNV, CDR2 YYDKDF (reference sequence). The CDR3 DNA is TGTGCCACCACCGCTGGAGGGTACAATGAGCAGTTCTTC. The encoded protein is CATTAGGYNEQFF.

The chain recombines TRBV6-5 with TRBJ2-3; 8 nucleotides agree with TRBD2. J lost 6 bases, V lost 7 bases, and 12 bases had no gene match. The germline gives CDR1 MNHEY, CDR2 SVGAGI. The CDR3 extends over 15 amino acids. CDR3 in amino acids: CASTELGGGFDTQYF. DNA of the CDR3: TGTGCCAGCACCGAACTCGGGGGGGGGTTTGATACGCAGTATTTT.

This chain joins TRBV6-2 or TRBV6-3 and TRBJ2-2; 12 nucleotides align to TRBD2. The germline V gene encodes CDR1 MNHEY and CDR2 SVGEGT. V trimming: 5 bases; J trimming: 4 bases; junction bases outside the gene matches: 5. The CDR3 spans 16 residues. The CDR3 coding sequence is TGTGCCAGCAGTCGACCGGGACTAGCGGGCACCGGGGAGCTGTTTTTT. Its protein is CASSRPGLAGTGELFF.

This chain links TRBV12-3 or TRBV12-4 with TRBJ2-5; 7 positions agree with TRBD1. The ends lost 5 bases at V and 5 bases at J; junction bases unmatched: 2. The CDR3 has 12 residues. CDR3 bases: TGTGCCAGCAGTGTACAGGGGGAGACCCAGTACTTC. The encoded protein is CASSVQGETQYF.

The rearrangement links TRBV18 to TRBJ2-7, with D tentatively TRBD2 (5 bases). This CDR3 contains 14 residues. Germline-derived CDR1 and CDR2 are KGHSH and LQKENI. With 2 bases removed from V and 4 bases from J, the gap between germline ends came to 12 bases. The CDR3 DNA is TGTGCCAGCTCACCAGGGGAGCGAAGGTACGAGCAGTACGTC. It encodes CASSPGERRYEQYV.

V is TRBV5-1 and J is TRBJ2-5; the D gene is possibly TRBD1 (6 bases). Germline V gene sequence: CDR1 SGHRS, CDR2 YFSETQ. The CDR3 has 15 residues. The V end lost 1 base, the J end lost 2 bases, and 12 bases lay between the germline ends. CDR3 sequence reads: CASSLIWGLQETQYF. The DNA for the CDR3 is TGCGCCAGCAGCTTGATCTGGGGGCTACAAGAGACCCAGTACTTC.

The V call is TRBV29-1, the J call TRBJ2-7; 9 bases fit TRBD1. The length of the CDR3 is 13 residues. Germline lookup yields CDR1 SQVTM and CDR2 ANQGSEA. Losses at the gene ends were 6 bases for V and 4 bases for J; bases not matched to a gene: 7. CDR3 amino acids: CSVRDRDGYEQYF. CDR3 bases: TGCAGCGTCCGGGACAGGGATGGTTACGAGCAGTACTTC.

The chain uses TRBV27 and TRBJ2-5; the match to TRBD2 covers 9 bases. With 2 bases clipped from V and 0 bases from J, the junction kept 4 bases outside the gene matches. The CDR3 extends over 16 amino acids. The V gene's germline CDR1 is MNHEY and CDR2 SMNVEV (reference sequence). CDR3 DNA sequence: TGTGCCAGCAGTTTAACTAGCGGGCTGTACCAAGAGACCCAGTACTTC. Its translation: CASSLTSGLYQETQYF.

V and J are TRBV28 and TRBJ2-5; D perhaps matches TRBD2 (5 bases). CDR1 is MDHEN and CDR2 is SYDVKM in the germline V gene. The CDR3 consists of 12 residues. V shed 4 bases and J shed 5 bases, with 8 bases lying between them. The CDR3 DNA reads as TGTGCCAGCAGTTCCGGGGTGGAGACCCAGTACTTC. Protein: CASSSGVETQYF.

DNA of the CDR3: TGTGCCAGCTCACCAGCCGAGGATACGCAGTATTTT. Amino acids: CASSPAEDTQYF. The chain carries TRBV18 and TRBJ2-3; the D is unclear. The CDR3 is 12 residues long. V was shortened by 2 bases and J by 6 bases, with 6 bases between the two germline ends. Germline CDR1 KGHSH, CDR2 LQKENI.

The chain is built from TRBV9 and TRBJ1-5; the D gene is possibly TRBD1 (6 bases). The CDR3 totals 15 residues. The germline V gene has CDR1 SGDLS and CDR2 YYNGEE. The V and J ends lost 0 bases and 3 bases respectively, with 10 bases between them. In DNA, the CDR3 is TGTGCCAGCAGCGTAGGGACAGCTTCCAATCAGCCCCAGCATTTT. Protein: CASSVGTASNQPQHF. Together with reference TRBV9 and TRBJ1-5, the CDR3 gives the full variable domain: DSGVTQTPKHLITATGQRVTLRCSPRSGDLSVYWYQQSLDQGLQFLIQYYNGEERAKGNILERFSAQQFPDLHSELNLSSLELGDSALYFCASSVGTASNQPQHFGDGTRLSIL.

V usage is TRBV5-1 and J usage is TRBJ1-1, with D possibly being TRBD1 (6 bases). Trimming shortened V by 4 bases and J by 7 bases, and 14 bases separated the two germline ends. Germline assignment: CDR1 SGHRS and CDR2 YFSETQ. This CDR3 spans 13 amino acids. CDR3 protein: CASSKGGLDEAFF. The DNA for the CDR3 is TGCGCCAGCAGCAAAGGGGGACTAGATGAAGCTTTCTTT.

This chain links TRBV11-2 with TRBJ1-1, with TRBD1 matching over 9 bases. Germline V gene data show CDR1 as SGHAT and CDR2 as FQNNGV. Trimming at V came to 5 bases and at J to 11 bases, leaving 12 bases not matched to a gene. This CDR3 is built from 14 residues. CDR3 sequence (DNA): TGTGCCAGCAGCCCGGGCGTGGGACAGGGATGGGCTTTCTTT. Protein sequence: CASSPGVGQGWAFF.